This TCR beta chain was sequenced during a study of blood T cell repertoires in COVID-19. Overall study context: Two negative PCRs, clearance, or symptom resolution were required of recovered Cohort 3 donors. PBMCs, B-cell-depleted T cells, or T cells provided the cDNA or gDNA that made up the material.

Across about 22 US areas, participants ranged in age from roughly 18 to 95 years. In the original processing: Scientists estimated how many nucleated cells there were by amplifying reference gene primers. Only in-frame clones appear in the TCRdb table, and some are missing; sequencing was by immunoSEQ multiplex PCR. That table is the source of V, J and clone size, and D and trimming were worked out from the DNA. The sample carries some 330,000 clones, over 75% recorded once. Sequencing used PBMCs or T cells enriched from blood (not recorded which). This clonotype was obtained from a middle-aged man in a cohort exposed to, infected with or recovered from COVID-19 (not recorded which).

The CDR3 reads CASSKGGQGGETQYF. CDR3 coding DNA: TGCGCCAGCAGCAAAGGGGGTCAGGGGGGAGAGACCCAGTACTTC. The gene calls are TRBV4-1 and TRBJ2-5; possibly TRBD1 for D (7 bases). Trimming removed 5 bases from V and 4 bases from J, with 17 bases in between. The CDR3 is made up of 15 amino acids. Germline CDR1 is MGHRA and CDR2 is YSYEKL.